A selection of T cell receptor beta chains follows, all from one sample in a study of blood T cells in healthy people across ages. A single record per CDR3 protein comes from TCRdb applying MiXCR to the 5' RACE reads. Of roughly 900,000 distinct CDR3 sequences in the sample, 25% to 35% were seen once. What was sequenced was blood. These receptors all stem from a woman older than 75 in good health. CDR3s include the opening cysteine and the closing phenylalanine or tryptophan. A D gene is named only where the DNA matches it firmly. The listing skips clone size in some rows; elsewhere it reads once, few, many or a size class.

TRBD1	15	TRBV6-5	TRBJ1-2	few	TGTGCCAGCAGTTCCCCGGGACAGGGGCAAAGGCTCTACACCTTC	CASSSPGQGQRLYTF
NA	15	TRBV18	TRBJ2-3	many	TGTGCCAGCTCACGAGAGGCGAGTATGCCAGATACGCAGTATTTT	CASSREASMPDTQYF
TRBD2	16	TRBV7-9	TRBJ2-5	NA	TGTGCCAGCAACCGACCCCCCAGCGGGGGGGCCTTGGTGCAGTACTTC	CASNRPPSGGALVQYF
TRBD1	17	TRBV7-2	TRBJ1-4	NA	TGTGCCAGCAGCTTAGCCGGGACAGGGGGCTTTTTTGAAAAACTGTTTTTT	CASSLAGTGGFFEKLFF
TRBD2	21	TRBV12-3/TRBV12-4	TRBJ2-3	once	TGTGCCAGCAGGGTACTAGCGGGGGGTCTGAATAAACCGGTGCGCACAGATACGCAGTATTTT	CASRVLAGGLNKPVRTDTQYF
TRBD2	16	TRBV5-1	TRBJ2-1	NA	TGCGCCAGCAGCTCGAAGGCGGGAGGAACCTACAATGAGCAGTTCTTC	CASSSKAGGTYNEQFF
TRBD2	15	TRBV3-1	TRBJ2-7	NA	TGTGCCAGCAGCCAAGAGACTAGCGCTTCCTACGAGCAGTACTTC	CASSQETSASYEQYF
NA	13	TRBV30	TRBJ2-7	few	TGTGCCTGGAGTCGCGACAGGTCCTACGAGCAGTACTTC	CAWSRDRSYEQYF
NA	14	TRBV7-2	TRBJ1-6	many	TGTGCCAGCAGCCCGACGGGGGGCGGGTCACCCCTCCACTTT	CASSPTGGGSPLHF
TRBD1	14	TRBV7-9	TRBJ2-7	many	TGTGCCAGCAGCCAGCCGGGACAGACCTACGAGCAGTACTTC	CASSQPGQTYEQYF
NA	14	TRBV6-5	TRBJ1-6	NA	TGTGCCAGCAGTTACGGGGGCAGCAATTCACCCCTCCACTTT	CASSYGGSNSPLHF
NA	13	TRBV5-1	TRBJ1-2	many	TGCGCCAGCAGACGACAGACTAACTATGGCTACACCTTC	CASRRQTNYGYTF
TRBD1	15	TRBV7-3	TRBJ2-1	NA	TGTGCCAGCAGCGAACAGGGGATGACCTACAATGAGCAGTTCTTC	CASSEQGMTYNEQFF
NA	14	TRBV28	TRBJ1-6	NA	TGTGCCAGCAGTGACAGGCCTAGTCGTTCACCCCTCCACTTT	CASSDRPSRSPLHF
NA	11	TRBV6-2/TRBV6-3	TRBJ2-7	few	TGTGCCAGCAGGAACTACAATGAGCAGTACTTC	CASRNYNEQYF
NA	14	TRBV6-5	TRBJ1-2	many	TGTGCCAGCAGTTACCGCGTTCCTAACTATGGCTACACCTTC	CASSYRVPNYGYTF
NA	14	TRBV20-1	TRBJ2-5	many	TGCAGTGCAACGGGCCAGGGTGCCCAAGAGACCCAGTACTTC	CSATGQGAQETQYF
NA	15	TRBV9	TRBJ2-1	few	TGTGCCAGCAGCGTAGCAGATTTCCGAAGCAATGAGCAGTTCTTC	CASSVADFRSNEQFF
NA	12	TRBV2	TRBJ2-7	NA	TGTGCCAGCAACAGGCCGGGGGACGAGCAGTACTTC	CASNRPGDEQYF
NA	13	TRBV7-9	TRBJ1-2	many	TGTGCCAGCAGCGGGAGGACGGAGTATGGCTACACCTTC	CASSGRTEYGYTF
NA	17	TRBV5-6	TRBJ1-1	few	TGTGCCAGCAGCCCCCTGGGCGCCGGGGATTTGAACACTGAAGCTTTCTTT	CASSPLGAGDLNTEAFF
TRBD2	16	TRBV7-3	TRBJ2-2	NA	TGTGCCAGCAGCTCTCTAGCGGGGATGAACACCGGGGAGCTGTTTTTT	CASSSLAGMNTGELFF
TRBD2	16	TRBV5-1	TRBJ2-5	NA	TGCGCCAGCAGTAACCTACTAGCGGGGGGGCCCGAGACCCAGTACTTC	CASSNLLAGGPETQYF
TRBD2	16	TRBV5-1	TRBJ2-1	few	TGCGCCAGCAGCTATATAGCGGGGGGCTCCTACAATGAGCAGTTCTTC	CASSYIAGGSYNEQFF
NA	13	TRBV21-1	TRBJ2-7	NA	TGTGCCAGCAGCTTCCCGATGAACTACGAGCAGTACTTC	CASSFPMNYEQYF
TRBD2	15	TRBV2	TRBJ2-3	few	TGTGCCAGCAGACGACTAGCGGAAAGGAAAGATACGCAGTATTTT	CASRRLAERKDTQYF
NA	14	TRBV29-1	TRBJ1-2	many	TGCAGCGTTGGCCTGTCGCAGGAAGACTATGGCTACACCTTC	CSVGLSQEDYGYTF
TRBD1	15	TRBV7-9	TRBJ1-2	NA	TGTGCCAGCAGCCCGAGTGGGACAGGGGGTCACGGCTACACCTTC	CASSPSGTGGHGYTF
TRBD2	17	TRBV11-2	TRBJ2-7	many	TGTGCCAGCAGCTTAGCGCTTAGGACTAGCGGGGGAGGTATTAAGTACTTC	CASSLALRTSGGGIKYF
NA	13	TRBV7-2	TRBJ1-4	NA	TGTGCCAGCAGCTTGAACCCTGAGGGAAAACTGTTTTTT	CASSLNPEGKLFF
NA	16	TRBV7-2	TRBJ1-2	many	TGTGCCAGCAGCTTAGGTTCAGGGGAGGGTCGCTATGGCTACACCTTC	CASSLGSGEGRYGYTF
NA	12	TRBV20-1	TRBJ2-1	many	TGCAGTGCTAGGGAGGGAACCAATGAGCAGTTCTTC	CSAREGTNEQFF
NA	14	TRBV7-9	TRBJ2-7	many	TGTGCCAGCAGCTTAGGTACGGTCTCCTACGAGCAGTACTTC	CASSLGTVSYEQYF
TRBD1	13	TRBV2	TRBJ2-7	NA	TGTGCCAGCAGGGGGACAGGGGGCGCTGGGCAGTACTTC	CASRGTGGAGQYF
NA	17	TRBV7-2	TRBJ2-6	many	TGTGCCAGCAGCTTACAGGGGAGGTTCTCTGGGGCCAACGTCCTGACTTTC	CASSLQGRFSGANVLTF
NA	17	TRBV6-1	TRBJ2-3	NA	TGTGCCAGCAGCCGCAGGGGAGGAGGGGGAGATACAGATATGCAGTATTTT	CASSRRGGGGDTDMQYF
NA	14	TRBV9	TRBJ2-2	NA	TGTGCCAGCAGCGTAGGCGGTTTGACCGGGGAGCTGTTTTTT	CASSVGGLTGELFF
TRBD1	16	TRBV28	TRBJ1-4	NA	TGTGCCAGCACCGCCGGGACAGGGATGTCTAATGAAAAACGGTTTTTT	CASTAGTGMSNEKRFF
TRBD1	17	TRBV15	TRBJ1-6	NA	TGTGCCACCAGCAGAGATCTTAGGGGACAGGGGAATTCACCCCTCCACTTT	CATSRDLRGQGNSPLHF
TRBD1	14	TRBV11-3	TRBJ2-7	NA	TGTGCCAGCAGCTCTGAGACAGGGAACTACGAGCAGTACTTC	CASSSETGNYEQYF
NA	14	TRBV6-4	TRBJ1-2	NA	TGTGCCAGCAGTGACTCGTCAGAAGGCTATGGCTACACCTTC	CASSDSSEGYGYTF
TRBD1	17	TRBV27	TRBJ1-5	NA	TGTGCCAGCAGTCGGGACAGCACACCCTATGGCAATCAGCCCCAGCATTTT	CASSRDSTPYGNQPQHF
TRBD2	16	TRBV9	TRBJ2-5	few	TGTGCCAGCAGCGTACGGCTAGCGGGGGGGTCGGAGGCCCAGTACTTC	CASSVRLAGGSEAQYF